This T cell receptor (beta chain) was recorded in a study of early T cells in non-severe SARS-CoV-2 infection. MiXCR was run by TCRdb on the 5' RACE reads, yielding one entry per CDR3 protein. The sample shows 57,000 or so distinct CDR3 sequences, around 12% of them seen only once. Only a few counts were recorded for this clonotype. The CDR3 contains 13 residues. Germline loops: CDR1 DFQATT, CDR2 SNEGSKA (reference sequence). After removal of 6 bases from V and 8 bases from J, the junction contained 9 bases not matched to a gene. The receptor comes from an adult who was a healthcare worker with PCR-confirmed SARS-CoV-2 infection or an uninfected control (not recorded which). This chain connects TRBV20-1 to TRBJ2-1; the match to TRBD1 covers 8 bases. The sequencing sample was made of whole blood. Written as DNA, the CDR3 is TGCAGTGCCCCTCTGGACAGGGCCGATGAGCAGTTCTTC. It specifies CSAPLDRADEQFF.